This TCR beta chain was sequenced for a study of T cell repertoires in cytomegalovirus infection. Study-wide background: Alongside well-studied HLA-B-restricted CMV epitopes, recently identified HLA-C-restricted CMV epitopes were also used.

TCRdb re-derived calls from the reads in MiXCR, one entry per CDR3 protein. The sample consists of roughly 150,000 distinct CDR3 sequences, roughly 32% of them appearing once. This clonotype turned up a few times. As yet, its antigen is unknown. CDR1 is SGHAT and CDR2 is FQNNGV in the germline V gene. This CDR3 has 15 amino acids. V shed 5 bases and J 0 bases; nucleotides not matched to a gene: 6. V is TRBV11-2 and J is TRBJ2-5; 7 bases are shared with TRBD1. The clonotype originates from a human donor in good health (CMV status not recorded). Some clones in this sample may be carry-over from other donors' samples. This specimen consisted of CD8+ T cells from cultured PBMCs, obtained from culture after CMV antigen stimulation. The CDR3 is CASSETGAYQETQYF. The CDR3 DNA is TGTGCCAGCAGCGAAACAGGGGCGTACCAAGAGACCCAGTACTTC.